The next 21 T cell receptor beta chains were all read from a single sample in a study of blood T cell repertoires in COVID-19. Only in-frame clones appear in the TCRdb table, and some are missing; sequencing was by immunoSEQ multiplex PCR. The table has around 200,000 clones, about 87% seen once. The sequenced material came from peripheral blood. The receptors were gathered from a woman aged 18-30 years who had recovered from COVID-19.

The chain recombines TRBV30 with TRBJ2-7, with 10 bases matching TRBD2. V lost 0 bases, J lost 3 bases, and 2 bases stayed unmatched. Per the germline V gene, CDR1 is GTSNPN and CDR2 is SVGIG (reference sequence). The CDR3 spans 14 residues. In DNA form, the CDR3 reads TGTGCCTGGAGTGTAGCTAGCGGGAGCTACGAGCAGTACGTC. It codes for CAWSVASGSYEQYV.

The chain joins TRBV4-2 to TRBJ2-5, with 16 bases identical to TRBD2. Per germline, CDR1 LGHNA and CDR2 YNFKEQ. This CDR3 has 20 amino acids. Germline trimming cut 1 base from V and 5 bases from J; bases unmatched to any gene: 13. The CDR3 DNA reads TGTGCCAGCAGCCAAGTGGGACTAGCGGGAGGGCGGACTTTTTCGGAGACCCAGTACTTC. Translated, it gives CASSQVGLAGGRTFSETQYF.

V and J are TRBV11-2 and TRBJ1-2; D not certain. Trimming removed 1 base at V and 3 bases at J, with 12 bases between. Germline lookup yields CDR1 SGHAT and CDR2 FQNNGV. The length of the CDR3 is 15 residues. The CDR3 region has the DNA TGTGCCAGCAGCTTAGCCGGGAGCTTCTACTATGGCTACACCTTC. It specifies CASSLAGSFYYGYTF.

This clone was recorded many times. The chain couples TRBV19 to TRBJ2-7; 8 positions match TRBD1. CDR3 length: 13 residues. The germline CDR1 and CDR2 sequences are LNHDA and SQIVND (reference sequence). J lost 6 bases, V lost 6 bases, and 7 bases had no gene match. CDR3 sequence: CASSSRGLGEQYV. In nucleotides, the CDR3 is TGTGCCAGTAGCTCCAGGGGGCTAGGCGAGCAGTACGTC.

The DNA for the CDR3 is TGTGCCTGGGGGACAGGTCAGTACGGGCAGTACGTC. This translates into CAWGTGQYGQYV. V usage is TRBV30 and J usage is TRBJ2-7; the match to TRBD1 covers 8 bases. Germline-derived CDR1 and CDR2 are GTSNPN and SVGIG (reference sequence). The length of the CDR3 is 12 residues.

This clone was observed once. The CDR3 spells CASSQPGRVRGAFF. The CDR3, as DNA: TGTGCCAGCAGCCAACCGGGCAGGGTGAGAGGAGCTTTCTTT. V and J are TRBV3-1 (or the pseudogene TRBV3-2) and TRBJ1-1; possibly TRBD1 for D (5 bases). The germline gives CDR1 LGHDT, CDR2 YNNKEL (reference sequence). The CDR3 totals 14 residues. Trimming cost V 2 bases and J 10 bases, with 17 bases left between them.

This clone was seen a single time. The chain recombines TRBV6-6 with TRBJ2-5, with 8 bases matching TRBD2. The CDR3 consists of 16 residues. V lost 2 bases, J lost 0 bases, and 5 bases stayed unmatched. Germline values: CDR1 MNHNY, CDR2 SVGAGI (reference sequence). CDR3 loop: CASSYGAGGDQETQYF. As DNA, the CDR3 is TGTGCCAGCAGTTACGGGGCGGGGGGCGACCAAGAGACCCAGTACTTC.

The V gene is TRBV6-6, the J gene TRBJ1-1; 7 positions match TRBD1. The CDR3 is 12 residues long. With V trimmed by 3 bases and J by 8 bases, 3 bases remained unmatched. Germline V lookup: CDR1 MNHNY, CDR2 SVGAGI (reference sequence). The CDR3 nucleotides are TGTGCCAGCAGTTATTCGGACAGGGAAGCTTTCTTT. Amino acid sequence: CASSYSDREAFF.

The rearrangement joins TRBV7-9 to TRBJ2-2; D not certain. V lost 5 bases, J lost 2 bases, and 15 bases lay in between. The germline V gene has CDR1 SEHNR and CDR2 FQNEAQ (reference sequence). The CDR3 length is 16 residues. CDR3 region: CASSPRLVRNTGELFF. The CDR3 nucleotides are TGTGCCAGCAGCCCCCGTCTGGTCAGAAACACCGGGGAGCTGTTTTTT.

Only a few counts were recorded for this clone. CDR3 residues: CASSARRGALNYGYTF. CDR3 sequence (DNA): TGTGCCAGCAGTGCGCGCAGGGGCGCTTTAAACTATGGCTACACCTTC. The rearrangement uses TRBV7-9 and TRBJ1-2, with D possibly matching TRBD1 (6 bases). The V and J ends lost 6 bases and 2 bases respectively, with 19 bases between them. The CDR3 totals 16 residues. The germline CDR1 and CDR2 sequences are SEHNR and FQNEAQ (reference sequence).

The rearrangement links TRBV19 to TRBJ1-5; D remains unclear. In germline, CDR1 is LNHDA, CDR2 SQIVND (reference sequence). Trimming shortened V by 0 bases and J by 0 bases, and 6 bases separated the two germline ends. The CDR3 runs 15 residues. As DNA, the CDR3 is TGTGCCAGTAGTATAGACGGGTATAGCAATCAGCCCCAGCATTTT. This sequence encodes CASSIDGYSNQPQHF.

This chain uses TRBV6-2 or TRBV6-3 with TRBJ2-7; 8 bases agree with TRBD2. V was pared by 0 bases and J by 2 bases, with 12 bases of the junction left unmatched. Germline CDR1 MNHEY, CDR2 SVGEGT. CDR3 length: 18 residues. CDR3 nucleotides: TGTGCCAGCAGTTACTCCCGGGTTGGCGGGAGGCATGCCTACGAGCAGTACGTC. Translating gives CASSYSRVGGRHAYEQYV.

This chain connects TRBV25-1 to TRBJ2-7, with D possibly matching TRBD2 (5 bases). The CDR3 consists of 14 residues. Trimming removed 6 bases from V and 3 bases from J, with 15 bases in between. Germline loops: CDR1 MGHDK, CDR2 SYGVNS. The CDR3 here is CASSPDWPSYEQYF. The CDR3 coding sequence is TGTGCCAGCAGCCCGGACTGGCCTAGCTACGAGCAGTACTTC.

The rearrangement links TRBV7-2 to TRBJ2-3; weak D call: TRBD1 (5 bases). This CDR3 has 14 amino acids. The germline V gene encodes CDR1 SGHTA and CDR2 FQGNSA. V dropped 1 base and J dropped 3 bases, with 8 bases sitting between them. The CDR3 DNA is TGTGCCAGCAGCTTAGGAGCAGGGACAGATACGCAGTATTTT. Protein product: CASSLGAGTDTQYF.

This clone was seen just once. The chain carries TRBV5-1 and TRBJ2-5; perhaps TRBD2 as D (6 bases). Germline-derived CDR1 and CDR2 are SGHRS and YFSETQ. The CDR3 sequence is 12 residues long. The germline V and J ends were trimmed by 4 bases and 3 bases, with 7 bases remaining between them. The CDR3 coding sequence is TGCGCCAGCAGCACGGGGGAAGAGACCCAGTACTTC. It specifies CASSTGEETQYF.

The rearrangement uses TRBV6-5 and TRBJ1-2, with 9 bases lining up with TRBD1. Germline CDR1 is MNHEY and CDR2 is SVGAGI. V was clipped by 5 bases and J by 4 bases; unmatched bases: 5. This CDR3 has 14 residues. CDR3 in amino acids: CASSPQGATYGYTF. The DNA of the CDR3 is TGTGCCAGCAGTCCACAGGGGGCGACCTATGGCTACACCTTC.

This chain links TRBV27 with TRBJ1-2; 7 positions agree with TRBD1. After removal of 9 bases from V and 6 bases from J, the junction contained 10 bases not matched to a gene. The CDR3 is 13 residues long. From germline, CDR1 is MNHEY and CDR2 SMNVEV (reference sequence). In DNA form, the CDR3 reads TGTGCCAGTACGACAGGGCTAAGGAATGGCTACACCTTC. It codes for CASTTGLRNGYTF.

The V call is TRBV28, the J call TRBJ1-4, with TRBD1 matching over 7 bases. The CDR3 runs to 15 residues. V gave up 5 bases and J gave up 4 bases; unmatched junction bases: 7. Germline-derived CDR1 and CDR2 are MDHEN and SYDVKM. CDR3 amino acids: CASSPYRGNNEKLFF. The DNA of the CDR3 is TGTGCCAGCAGTCCTTACAGGGGTAATAATGAAAAACTGTTTTTT.

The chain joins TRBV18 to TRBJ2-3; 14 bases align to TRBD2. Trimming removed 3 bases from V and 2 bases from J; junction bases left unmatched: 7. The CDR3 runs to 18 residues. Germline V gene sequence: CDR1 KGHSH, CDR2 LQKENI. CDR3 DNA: TGTGCCAGCTCACCCCGACTAGCGGGGGGGTCCGACACAGATACGCAGTATTTT. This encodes CASSPRLAGGSDTDTQYF.

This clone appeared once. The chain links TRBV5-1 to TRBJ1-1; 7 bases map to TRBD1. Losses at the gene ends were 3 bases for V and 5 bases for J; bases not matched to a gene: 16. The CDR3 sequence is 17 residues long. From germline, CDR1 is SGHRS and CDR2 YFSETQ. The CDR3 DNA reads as TGCGCCAGCAGCTCGTTTAACAGGGGAGGTCGTGTTACTGAAGCTTTCTTT. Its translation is CASSSFNRGGRVTEAFF.

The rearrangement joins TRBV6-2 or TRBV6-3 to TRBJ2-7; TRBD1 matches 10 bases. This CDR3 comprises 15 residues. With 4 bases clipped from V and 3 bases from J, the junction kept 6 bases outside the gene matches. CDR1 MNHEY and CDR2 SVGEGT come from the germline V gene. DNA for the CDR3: TGTGCCAGCAGTTCCCCGGACAGGGGGGTCTACGAGCAGTACTTC. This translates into CASSSPDRGVYEQYF.